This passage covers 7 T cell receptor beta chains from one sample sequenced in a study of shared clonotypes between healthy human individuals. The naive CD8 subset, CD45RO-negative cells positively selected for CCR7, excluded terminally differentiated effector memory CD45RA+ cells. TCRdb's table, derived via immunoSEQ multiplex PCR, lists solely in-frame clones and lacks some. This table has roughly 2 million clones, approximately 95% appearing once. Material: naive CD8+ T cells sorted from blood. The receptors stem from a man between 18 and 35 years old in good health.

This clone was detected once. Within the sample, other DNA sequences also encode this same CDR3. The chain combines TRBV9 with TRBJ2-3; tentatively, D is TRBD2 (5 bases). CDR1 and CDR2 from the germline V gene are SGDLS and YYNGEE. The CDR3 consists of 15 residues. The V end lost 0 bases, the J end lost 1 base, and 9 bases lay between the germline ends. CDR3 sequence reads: CASSVGGSRTDTQYF. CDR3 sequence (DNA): TGTGCCAGCAGCGTAGGAGGGTCTCGCACAGATACGCAGTATTTT.

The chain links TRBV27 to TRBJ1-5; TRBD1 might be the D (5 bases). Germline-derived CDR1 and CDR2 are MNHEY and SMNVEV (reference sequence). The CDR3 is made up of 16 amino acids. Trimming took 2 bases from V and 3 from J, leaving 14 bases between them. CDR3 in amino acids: CASSLTGPPVNQPQHF. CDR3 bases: TGTGCCAGCAGTTTAACAGGCCCGCCTGTCAATCAGCCCCAGCATTTT.

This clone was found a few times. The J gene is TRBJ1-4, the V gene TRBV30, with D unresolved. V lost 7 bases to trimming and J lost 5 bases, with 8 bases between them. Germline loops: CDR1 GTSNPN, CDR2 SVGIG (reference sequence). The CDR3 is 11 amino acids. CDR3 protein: CASFRNEKLFF. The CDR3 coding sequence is TGTGCCTCCTTCAGGAATGAAAAACTGTTTTTT.

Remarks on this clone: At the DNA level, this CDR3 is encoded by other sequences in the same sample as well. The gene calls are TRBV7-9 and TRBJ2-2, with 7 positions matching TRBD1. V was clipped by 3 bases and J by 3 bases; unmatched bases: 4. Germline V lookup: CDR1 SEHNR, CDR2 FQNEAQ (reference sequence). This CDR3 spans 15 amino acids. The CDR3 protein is CASSLGQGDTGELFF. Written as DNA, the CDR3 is TGTGCCAGCAGCTTGGGCCAGGGGGACACCGGGGAGCTGTTTTTT.

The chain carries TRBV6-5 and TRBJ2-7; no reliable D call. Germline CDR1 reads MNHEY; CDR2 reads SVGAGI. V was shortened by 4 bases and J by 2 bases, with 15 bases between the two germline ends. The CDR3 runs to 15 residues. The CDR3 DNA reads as TGTGCCAGCAGTTCATCTTCAGTGCATCCCTACGAGCAGTACTTC. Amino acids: CASSSSSVHPYEQYF.

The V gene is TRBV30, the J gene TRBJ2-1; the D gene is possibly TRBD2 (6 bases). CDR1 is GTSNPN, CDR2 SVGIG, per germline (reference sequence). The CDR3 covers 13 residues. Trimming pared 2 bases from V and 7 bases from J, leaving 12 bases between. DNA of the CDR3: TGTGCCTGGAGTCAGGGAGGTATGAATGAGCAGTTCTTC. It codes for CAWSQGGMNEQFF.

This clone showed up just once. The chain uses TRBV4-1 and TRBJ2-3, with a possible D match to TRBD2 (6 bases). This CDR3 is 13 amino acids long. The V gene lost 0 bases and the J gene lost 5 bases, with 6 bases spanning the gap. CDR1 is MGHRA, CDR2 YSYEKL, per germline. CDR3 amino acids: CASSQEEGDTQYF. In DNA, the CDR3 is TGCGCCAGCAGCCAAGAGGAGGGAGATACGCAGTATTTT.